The clone carrying this TCR beta chain was recorded at least ten times. No antigen is known for it. A read error may account for a junction end that differs from germline. This record belongs to a study of regulatory T cells in long-lasting Graves disease. Study-level findings and limits: It was peripheral blood alone, not thyroid tissue, that was studied.

CDR3 regions were amplified by Arm-PCR using iRepertoire HTBI primers to build TCR beta libraries. TCRdb reprocessed the multiplex PCR reads with MiXCR, giving one entry per CDR3 protein. This table holds a few hundred thousand distinct CDR3 sequences, approximately 14% found once. As for time point: newly diagnosed GD, antithyroid drugs for less than 3 months. The TCR library was made from RNA extracted from PBMCs. A further study also used this sample, focusing on T cells in Graves' hyperthyroidism and ophthalmopathy. From that report: The HTBI primer set drove a first-round RT-PCR of the TCR CDR3.

This clonotype was sampled from a woman aged 45-60 years with Graves disease. The starting material was peripheral blood mononuclear cells (PBMCs), obtained at new diagnosis, from a patient treated with antithyroid drugs.

The CDR3 is CASSSLYAPPVF. The CDR3 DNA reads TGTGCCAGCAGCTCACTCTACGCCCCGCCAGTCTTC. The chain combines TRBV12-3 or TRBV12-4 with TRBJ2-1; unclear D gene. The CDR3 contains 12 residues.